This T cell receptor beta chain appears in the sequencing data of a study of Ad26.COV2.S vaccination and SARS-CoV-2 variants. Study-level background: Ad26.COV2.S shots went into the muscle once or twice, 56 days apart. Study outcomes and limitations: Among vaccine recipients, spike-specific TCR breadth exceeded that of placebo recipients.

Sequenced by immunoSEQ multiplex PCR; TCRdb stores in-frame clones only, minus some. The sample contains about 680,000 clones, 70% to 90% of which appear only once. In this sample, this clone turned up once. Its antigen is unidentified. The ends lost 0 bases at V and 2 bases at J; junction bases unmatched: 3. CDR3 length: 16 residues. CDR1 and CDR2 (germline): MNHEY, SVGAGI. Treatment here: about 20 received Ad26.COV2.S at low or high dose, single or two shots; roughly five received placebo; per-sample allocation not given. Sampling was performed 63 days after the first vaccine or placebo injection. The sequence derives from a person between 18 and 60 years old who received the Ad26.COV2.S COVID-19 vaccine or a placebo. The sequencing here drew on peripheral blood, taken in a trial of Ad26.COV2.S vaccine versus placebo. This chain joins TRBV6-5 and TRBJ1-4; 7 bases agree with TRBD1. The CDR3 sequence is CASSYSSGQTNEKLFF. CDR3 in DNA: TGTGCCAGCAGTTACTCTTCGGGACAGACTAATGAAAAACTGTTTTTT.